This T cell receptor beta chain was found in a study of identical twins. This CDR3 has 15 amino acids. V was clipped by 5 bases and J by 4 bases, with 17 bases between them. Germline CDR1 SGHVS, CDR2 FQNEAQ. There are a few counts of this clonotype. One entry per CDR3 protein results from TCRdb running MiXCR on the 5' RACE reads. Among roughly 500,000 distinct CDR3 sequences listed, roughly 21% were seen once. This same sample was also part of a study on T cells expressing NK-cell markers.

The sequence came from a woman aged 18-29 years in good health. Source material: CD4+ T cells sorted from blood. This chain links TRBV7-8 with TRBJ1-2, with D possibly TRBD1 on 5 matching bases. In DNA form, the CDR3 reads TGTGCCAGCAGCCTCCGGGAGGGGCCTACCTATGGCTACACCTTC. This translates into CASSLREGPTYGYTF.